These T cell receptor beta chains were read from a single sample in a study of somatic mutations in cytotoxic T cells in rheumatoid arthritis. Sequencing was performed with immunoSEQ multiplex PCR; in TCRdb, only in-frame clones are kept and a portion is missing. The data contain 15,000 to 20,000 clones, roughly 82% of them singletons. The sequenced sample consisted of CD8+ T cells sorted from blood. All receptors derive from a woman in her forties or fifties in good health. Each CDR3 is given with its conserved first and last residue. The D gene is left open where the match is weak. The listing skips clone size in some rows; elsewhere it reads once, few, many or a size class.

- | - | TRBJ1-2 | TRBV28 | CASKGSPYGYTF | TGTGCCAGCAAAGGCAGCCCCTATGGCTACACCTTC
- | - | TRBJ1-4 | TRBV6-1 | CASSPIGVNEKLFF | TGTGCCAGCAGTCCAATCGGGGTAAATGAAAAACTGTTTTTT
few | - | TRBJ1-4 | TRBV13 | CASSVHLRREKLFF | TGTGCCAGCAGCGTCCACCTGAGGCGGGAAAAACTGTTTTTT
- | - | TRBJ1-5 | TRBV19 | CASSIGNQPQHF | TGTGCCAGTAGTATCGGGAATCAGCCCCAGCATTTT
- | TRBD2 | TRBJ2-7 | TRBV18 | CASSPQPSGGSYEQYF | TGTGCCAGCTCACCACAGCCTAGCGGAGGCTCCTACGAGCAGTACTTC
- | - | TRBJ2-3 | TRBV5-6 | CASSSFATDTQYF | TGTGCCAGCAGCAGCTTTGCCACAGATACGCAGTATTTT
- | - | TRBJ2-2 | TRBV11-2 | CASSLDPQGPTGELFF | TGTGCCAGCAGCTTAGATCCGCAGGGTCCCACCGGGGAGCTGTTTTTT
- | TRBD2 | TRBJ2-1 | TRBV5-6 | CASSLGLADNEQFF | TGTGCCAGCAGCTTGGGACTAGCGGACAATGAGCAGTTCTTC
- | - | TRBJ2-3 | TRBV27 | CASRDWWGASTDTQYF | TGTGCCAGCAGAGACTGGTGGGGGGCTAGCACAGATACGCAGTATTTT
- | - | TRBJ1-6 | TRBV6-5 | CASSDSAPLHF | TGTGCCAGCAGTGATAGTGCACCCCTCCACTTT
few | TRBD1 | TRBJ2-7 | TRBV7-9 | CASSLGDSYEQYF | TGTGCCAGCAGCTTAGGGGACAGTTACGAGCAGTACTTC
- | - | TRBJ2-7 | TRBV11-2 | CASSLEVGDYEQYF | TGTGCCAGCAGCTTAGAGGTGGGAGACTACGAGCAGTACTTC
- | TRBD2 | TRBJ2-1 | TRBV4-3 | CASSQESQRGNNEQFF | TGCGCCAGCAGCCAAGAAAGCCAGCGGGGCAACAATGAGCAGTTCTTC
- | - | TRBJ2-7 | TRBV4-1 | CASSQDTAYLSYEQYF | TGCGCCAGCAGCCAAGATACCGCCTACCTCTCCTACGAGCAGTACTTC
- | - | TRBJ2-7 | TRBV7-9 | CASSLHGPKKYEQYF | TGTGCCAGCAGCTTACACGGACCCAAGAAATACGAGCAGTACTTC
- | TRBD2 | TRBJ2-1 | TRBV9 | CASSVAGGPSGEQFF | TGTGCCAGCAGCGTAGCGGGAGGCCCCAGCGGGGAGCAGTTCTTC
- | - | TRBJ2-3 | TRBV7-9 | CASSSKDTQYF | TGTGCCAGCAGCTCTAAAGATACGCAGTATTTT
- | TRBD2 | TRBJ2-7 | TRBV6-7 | CASSYRGVHYEQYF | TGTGCCAGCAGTTACCGGGGGGTCCACTACGAGCAGTACTTC
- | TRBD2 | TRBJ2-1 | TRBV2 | CASRVAGGSYNEQFF | TGTGCCAGCAGAGTAGCGGGAGGATCCTACAATGAGCAGTTCTTC
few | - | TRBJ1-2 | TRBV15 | CATSRDGSGYTF | TGTGCCACCAGCAGAGACGGATCTGGCTACACCTTC
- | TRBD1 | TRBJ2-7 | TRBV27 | CASSLFGTGAHEQYF | TGTGCCAGCAGTTTATTCGGGACAGGGGCCCACGAGCAGTACTTC
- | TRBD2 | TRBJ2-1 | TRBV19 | CASSTSWGEGPNEQFF | TGTGCCAGTAGTACTAGCTGGGGGGAGGGCCCCAATGAGCAGTTCTTC
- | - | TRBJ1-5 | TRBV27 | CASSWSSMGNQPQHF | TGTGCCAGCAGTTGGTCTTCCATGGGCAATCAGCCCCAGCATTTT
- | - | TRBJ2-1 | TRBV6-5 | CASSSGGTEQFF | TGTGCCAGCAGTTCAGGGGGGACTGAGCAGTTCTTC
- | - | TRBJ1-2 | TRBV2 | CASSEGSRGRPTRYGYTF | TGTGCCAGCAGTGAAGGTTCCAGGGGACGCCCGACCCGTTATGGCTACACCTTC
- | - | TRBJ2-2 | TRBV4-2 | CASSQEFIPPADTGELFF | TGTGCCAGCAGCCAAGAGTTTATCCCACCCGCGGACACCGGGGAGCTGTTTTTT